This TCR beta chain was identified in a study of cytomegalovirus exposure and HLA in healthy donors. CDR3 length: 13 amino acids. V was shortened by 6 bases and J by 5 bases, with 11 bases between the two germline ends. Per germline, CDR1 MNHEY and CDR2 SVGAGI. PCR used 60 Vbeta primers and 13 Jbeta primers. Assay: immunoSEQ multiplex PCR; the TCRdb copy retains only in-frame clones and omits some. Counted here are 100,000 to 150,000 clones, less than 85% occurring once; the ten biggest clones make up roughly 9.6%. The clonotype originates from a man aged 25-40 years in good health and CMV-seropositive. Material for sequencing was PBMCs. V usage is TRBV6-5 and J usage is TRBJ2-1, with D perhaps matching TRBD1 (6 bases). The CDR3 protein is CASRGGRHNEQFF. The CDR3 DNA is TGTGCCAGCAGAGGGGGTCGGCACAATGAGCAGTTCTTC.